A single sample gave rise to the 5 T cell receptor beta chains below, sequenced in a study of spatial heterogeneity in lung cancer. Time point in this sample: sample taken at primary tumor resection. From tumor, nontumor lung or frozen PBMC, whole RNA was taken unsorted for sequencing. TCRdb fed the 5' RACE reads into MiXCR, producing one record per CDR3 protein. The sample contains roughly 46,000 distinct CDR3 sequences, 12% of which appear only once. Sequencing was performed on PBMCs, taken at surgery. These receptors all stem from a female donor with early-stage non-small cell lung cancer.

The V call is TRBV6-6, the J call TRBJ1-2; TRBD1 aligns across 10 bases. Germline V gene sequence: CDR1 MNHNY, CDR2 SVGAGI (reference sequence). V dropped 6 bases and J dropped 4; count of bases not matched to a gene: 5. This CDR3 has 14 amino acids. The CDR3 reads CASSKGQGSYGYTF. The DNA for the CDR3 is TGTGCCAGCAGCAAGGGACAGGGGAGCTATGGCTACACCTTC.

The chain uses TRBV28 and TRBJ2-6, with D possibly matching TRBD1 (6 bases). V lost 3 bases and J lost 2, with 14 bases in between. The CDR3 loop spans 17 amino acids. In germline, CDR1 is MDHEN, CDR2 SYDVKM. CDR3 nucleotide sequence: TGTGCCAGCAGTTTGGCCAGGGGCGTCGCTGGGGCCAACGTCCTGACTTTC. Translating it yields CASSLARGVAGANVLTF.

The J gene is TRBJ2-7, the V gene TRBV6-6, with TRBD2 matching 11 bases. This CDR3 has 15 residues. CDR1 and CDR2 (germline): MNHNY, SVGAGI (reference sequence). J was trimmed by 3 bases and V by 5 bases; bases with no gene match: 6. In nucleotides, the CDR3 is TGTGCCAGCAGTCCCCTCACTAGCGGGGGCTACGAGCAGTACTTC. Translating gives CASSPLTSGGYEQYF.

The chain recombines TRBV3-1 with TRBJ2-2; the D gene could be TRBD1 or TRBD2 (5 bases each). The germline V gene encodes CDR1 LGHDT and CDR2 YNNKEL (reference sequence). V gave up 4 bases and J gave up 5 bases, with 17 bases separating them. The CDR3 loop spans 16 amino acids. The CDR3 bases are TGTGCCAGCAGCCCAACGGGACGGTCGTTGACCGGGGAGCTGTTTTTT. Translated, it gives CASSPTGRSLTGELFF.

The table lists this clonotype with many counts. The chain employs TRBV3-1 and TRBJ2-3; TRBD2 matches at 12 bases. V lost 3 bases, J lost 0 bases, and 4 bases stayed unmatched. The germline V gene has CDR1 LGHDT and CDR2 YNNKEL (reference sequence). The CDR3 runs to 17 residues. As DNA, the CDR3 is TGTGCCAGCAGCCAGACTAGCGGGGGAGCTAGCACAGATACGCAGTATTTT. It codes for CASSQTSGGASTDTQYF.